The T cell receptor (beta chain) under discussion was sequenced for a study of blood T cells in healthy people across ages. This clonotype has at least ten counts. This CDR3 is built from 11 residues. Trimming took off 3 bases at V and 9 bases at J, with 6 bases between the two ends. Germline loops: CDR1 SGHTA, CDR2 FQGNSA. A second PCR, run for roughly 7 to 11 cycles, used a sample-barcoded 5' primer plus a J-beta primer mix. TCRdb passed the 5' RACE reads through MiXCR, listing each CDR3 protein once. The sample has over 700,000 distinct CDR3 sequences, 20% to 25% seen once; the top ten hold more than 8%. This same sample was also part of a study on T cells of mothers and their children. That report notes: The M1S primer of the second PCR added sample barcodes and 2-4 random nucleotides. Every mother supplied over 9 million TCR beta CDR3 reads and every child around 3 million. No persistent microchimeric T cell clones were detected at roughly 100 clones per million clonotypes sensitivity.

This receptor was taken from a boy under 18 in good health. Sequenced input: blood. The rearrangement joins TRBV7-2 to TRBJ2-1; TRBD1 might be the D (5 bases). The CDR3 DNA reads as TGTGCCAGCAGCTTTAGGGGTGAGCAGTTCTTC. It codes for CASSFRGEQFF.